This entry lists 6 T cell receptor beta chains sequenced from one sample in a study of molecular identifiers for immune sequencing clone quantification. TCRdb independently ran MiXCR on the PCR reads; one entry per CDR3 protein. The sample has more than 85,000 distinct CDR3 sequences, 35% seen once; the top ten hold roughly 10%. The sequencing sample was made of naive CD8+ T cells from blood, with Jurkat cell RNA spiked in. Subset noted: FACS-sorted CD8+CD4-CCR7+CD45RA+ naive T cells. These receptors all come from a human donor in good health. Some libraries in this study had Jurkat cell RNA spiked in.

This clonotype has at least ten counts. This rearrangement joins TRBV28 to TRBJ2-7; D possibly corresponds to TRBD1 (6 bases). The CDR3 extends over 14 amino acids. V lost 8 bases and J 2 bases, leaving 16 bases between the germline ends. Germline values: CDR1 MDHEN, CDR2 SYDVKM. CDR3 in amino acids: CASGFSGVPYEQYF. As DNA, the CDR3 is TGTGCCAGCGGATTCTCAGGGGTTCCCTACGAGCAGTACTTC.

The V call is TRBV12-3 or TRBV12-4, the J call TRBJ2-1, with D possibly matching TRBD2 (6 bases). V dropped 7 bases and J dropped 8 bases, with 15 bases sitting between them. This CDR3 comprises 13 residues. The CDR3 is CASKSGCGDEQFF. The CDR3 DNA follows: TGTGCCAGCAAGAGCGGGTGCGGCGATGAGCAGTTCTTC.

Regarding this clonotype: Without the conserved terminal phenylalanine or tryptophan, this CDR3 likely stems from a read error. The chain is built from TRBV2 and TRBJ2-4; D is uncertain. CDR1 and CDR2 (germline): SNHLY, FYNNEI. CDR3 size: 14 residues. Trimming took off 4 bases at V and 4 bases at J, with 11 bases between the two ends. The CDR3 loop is CASSVSESKNIQYI. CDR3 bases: TGTGCCAGCAGTGTGTCTGAATCGAAAAACATTCAGTACATC.

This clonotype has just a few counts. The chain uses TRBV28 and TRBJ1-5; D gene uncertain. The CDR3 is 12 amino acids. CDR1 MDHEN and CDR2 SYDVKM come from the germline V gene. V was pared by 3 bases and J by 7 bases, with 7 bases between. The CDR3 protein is CASSLERQPQHF. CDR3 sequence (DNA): TGTGCCAGCAGTTTGGAACGACAGCCCCAGCATTTT.

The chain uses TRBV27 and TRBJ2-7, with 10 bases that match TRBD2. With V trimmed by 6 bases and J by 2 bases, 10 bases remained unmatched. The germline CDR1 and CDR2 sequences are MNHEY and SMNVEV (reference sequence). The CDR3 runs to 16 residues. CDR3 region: CASRSLLAGVPYEQYF. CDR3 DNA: TGTGCCAGCAGATCTCTTCTAGCGGGAGTACCCTACGAGCAGTACTTC.

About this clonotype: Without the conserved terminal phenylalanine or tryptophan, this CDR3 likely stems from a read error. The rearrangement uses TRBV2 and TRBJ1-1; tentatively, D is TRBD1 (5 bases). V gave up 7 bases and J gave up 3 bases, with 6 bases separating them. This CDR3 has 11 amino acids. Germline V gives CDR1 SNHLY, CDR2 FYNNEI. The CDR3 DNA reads TGTGCCAGCATCAGGGACACTGAAGCTTTCTAT. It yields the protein CASIRDTEAFY.